This T cell receptor beta chain came from a study of cytomegalovirus exposure and HLA in healthy donors. Study observations and caveats: TCR beta V- and J-gene trimming was later associated with a missense DCLRE1C variant. In most subjects, TCR beta sequences reportedly gave accurate predictions of HLA-A and HLA-B alleles.

CDR1 MGHRA and CDR2 YSYEKL come from the germline V gene. V trimming: 2 bases; J trimming: 0 bases; junction bases outside the gene matches: 12. The CDR3 spans 20 residues. With regard to this clone: Antigen: not known.

The primer mix had 60 Vbeta and 13 Jbeta primers. Method: immunoSEQ multiplex PCR; TCRdb's copy keeps in-frame clones and lacks some. The sample gives fewer than 200,000 clones, 81% of which show up once; less than 15% is in the top ten. The receptor comes from a woman between 50 and 59 years old in good health and CMV-seronegative. Specimen: PBMCs. The V gene is TRBV4-1, the J gene TRBJ2-2; 10 positions agree with TRBD2. CDR3 bases: TGCGCCAGCAGCCAAATTCTCCTAGCGGGGGATCCCGCGAACACCGGGGAGCTGTTTTTT. It translates to CASSQILLAGDPANTGELFF.